One T cell receptor beta chain is described in this entry. The CDR3 extends over 14 amino acids. V lost 0 bases and J 9 bases, leaving 14 bases between the germline ends. Germline V gene sequence: CDR1 MNHEY, CDR2 SVGAGI. 60 Vbeta and 13 Jbeta primers were used in PCR. Repertoires were generated with immunoSEQ multiplex PCR, while TCRdb's copy carries only in-frame clones and drops some. The data include about 46,000 clones; the top ten clones carry more than 0.95%. These data belong to a study of cytomegalovirus exposure and HLA in healthy donors. Source material: PBMCs. The sequence derives from a woman in her thirties or forties in good health and CMV-seronegative. The chain has TRBV6-5 and TRBJ1-2, with D tentatively TRBD1 (5 bases). This chain's CDR3 is CASSYSPDTGRYTF. DNA for the CDR3: TGTGCCAGCAGTTACTCGCCTGACACAGGCCGCTACACCTTC.